The next 20 T cell receptor beta chains were all read from a single sample in a study of blood T cell repertoires in COVID-19. Sequencing was performed with immunoSEQ multiplex PCR; in TCRdb, only in-frame clones are kept and a portion is missing. The table records approximately 240,000 clones, about nine tenths of them present only once. Sequencing was carried out using PBMCs or T cells enriched from blood (not recorded which). These receptors all come from a young woman who had recovered from COVID-19.

The chain couples TRBV24-1 to TRBJ2-3; 7 bases line up with TRBD1. The CDR3 consists of 15 residues. Germline V gene data show CDR1 as KGHDR and CDR2 as SFDVKD. V lost 6 bases, J lost 0 bases, and 5 bases stayed unmatched. CDR3: CATSTDRDSTDTQYF. The CDR3 bases are TGTGCCACCAGTACCGACAGGGATAGCACAGATACGCAGTATTTT.

This clone was detected a few times. Other DNA sequences in this sample translate to the same CDR3. The chain is built from TRBV19 and TRBJ1-2; maybe TRBD1 (5 bases). Trimming cost V 2 bases and J 4 bases, with 5 bases left between them. This CDR3 is built from 12 residues. Germline lookup yields CDR1 LNHDA and CDR2 SQIVND (reference sequence). DNA of the CDR3: TGTGCCAGTAGTATACAGGGCTATGGCTACACCTTC. The encoded protein is CASSIQGYGYTF.

The CDR3 DNA reads TGTGCCAGCAGCTTATGGGCCCAAGAGACCCAGTACTTC. Protein: CASSLWAQETQYF. The chain has TRBV7-9 and TRBJ2-5; no clear D. Per germline, CDR1 SEHNR and CDR2 FQNEAQ (reference sequence). V lost 2 bases and J 1 base, leaving 5 bases between the germline ends. This CDR3 is built from 13 residues.

The chain is built from TRBV12-3 or TRBV12-4 and TRBJ1-1; perhaps TRBD1 as D (5 bases). The V end was cut by 3 bases, the J end by 7 bases, with 9 bases between. This CDR3 spans 12 amino acids. The CDR3 region is CASSFGGFEAFF. The CDR3 DNA reads as TGTGCCAGCAGTTTTGGGGGGTTTGAAGCTTTCTTT.

The chain joins TRBV7-2 to TRBJ2-7, with a possible D match to TRBD2 (6 bases). V was clipped by 1 base and J by 4 bases, with 17 bases between them. This CDR3 has 16 residues. Germline CDR1 and CDR2: SGHTA and FQGNSA. CDR3 amino acids: CASSLGRGGEGYEQYF. CDR3 nucleotides: TGTGCCAGCAGCTTAGGTCGGGGAGGCGAGGGGTACGAGCAGTACTTC.

The V and J genes are TRBV29-1 and TRBJ2-1; 8 bases are shared with TRBD2. From germline, CDR1 is SQVTM and CDR2 ANQGSEA. Unmatched junction bases numbered 18, after V lost 7 bases and J lost 7 bases. There are 16 residues in the CDR3. The CDR3 sequence is CSAIVVAGTSGNEQFF. CDR3 in DNA: TGCAGCGCCATTGTCGTAGCCGGGACTAGTGGGAATGAGCAGTTCTTC.

The chain links TRBV5-4 to TRBJ2-1; D is perhaps TRBD1 (6 bases). The CDR3 has 13 amino acids. Deletions cut 3 bases from V and 6 bases from J, with 10 bases between. Germline CDR1 SGHNT, CDR2 YYREEE (reference sequence). CDR3 amino acids: CASSSPGVNEQFF. DNA of the CDR3: TGTGCCAGCAGCTCTCCAGGGGTCAATGAGCAGTTCTTC.

The chain carries TRBV18 and TRBJ1-2, with no clear D. V was trimmed by 3 bases and J by 8 bases, leaving 19 bases between them. From germline, CDR1 is KGHSH and CDR2 LQKENI. The CDR3 is 15 residues long. CDR3 sequence: CASSPPLREGGGYTF. CDR3 DNA sequence: TGTGCCAGCTCACCGCCCCTCCGGGAGGGAGGAGGCTACACCTTC.

This clone was counted once. This sequence joins TRBV24-1 and TRBJ2-1; D may be TRBD2 (6 bases). CDR1 and CDR2 from the germline V gene are KGHDR and SFDVKD. This CDR3 has 14 amino acids. V was clipped by 9 bases and J by 2 bases, with 13 bases between them. CDR3 DNA: TGTGCCACCGGACACGGGGGAACCTACAATGAGCAGTTCTTC. It specifies CATGHGGTYNEQFF.

The chain carries TRBV5-1 and TRBJ1-2; 7 nucleotides match TRBD1. Germline trimming cut 2 bases from V and 3 bases from J; bases unmatched to any gene: 7. CDR3 length equals 15 residues. Germline CDR1 and CDR2: SGHRS and YFSETQ. The CDR3 DNA reads TGCGCCAGCAGCTTTGGGACAGCCAAGGACTATGGCTACACCTTC. Encoded protein: CASSFGTAKDYGYTF.

The genes are TRBV12-3 or TRBV12-4 and TRBJ2-1; 9 bases are a match to TRBD2. This CDR3 region has 13 residues. Trimming cost V 8 bases and J 10 bases; bases outside gene matches: 9. The CDR3 reads CASVRTSDSEQFF. CDR3 DNA: TGTGCCAGCGTTCGGACTAGCGATTCGGAGCAGTTCTTC.

The rearrangement uses TRBV19 and TRBJ1-1; 9 positions match TRBD1. Trimming at V came to 4 bases and at J to 10 bases, leaving 10 bases not matched to a gene. Germline V lookup: CDR1 LNHDA, CDR2 SQIVND (reference sequence). This CDR3 spans 14 amino acids. CDR3 loop: CASSKDRGTTIAFF. In DNA form, the CDR3 reads TGTGCCAGTAGTAAGGACAGGGGAACGACGATAGCTTTCTTT.

The chain uses TRBV2 and TRBJ1-5, with TRBD1 matching over 7 bases. From germline, CDR1 is SNHLY and CDR2 FYNNEI. J gave up 5 bases and V 4 bases, and 5 bases lay outside the gene matches. The CDR3 is 14 amino acids. This CDR3 reads CASSVRQGYQPQHF. Here the CDR3 DNA reads TGTGCCAGCAGTGTTCGACAGGGATATCAGCCCCAGCATTTT.

This chain uses TRBV11-3 with TRBJ1-2, with 9 bases matching TRBD1. Germline V lookup: CDR1 SGHNT, CDR2 YENEEA. This CDR3 is 13 amino acids long. After removal of 1 base from V and 10 bases from J, the junction contained 4 bases not matched to a gene. CDR3 DNA: TGTGCCAGCAGCTTAGGCGGGACAGGGACCTACACCTTC. Translation: CASSLGGTGTYTF.

The rearrangement uses TRBV13 and TRBJ2-7; D might be TRBD2 (6 bases). CDR1 is PRHDT and CDR2 is FYEKMQ in the germline V gene (reference sequence). The CDR3 spans 17 residues. Trimming took off 3 bases at V and 2 bases at J, with 20 bases between the two ends. CDR3 sequence reads: CASSFLPSVDRTYEQYF. As DNA, the CDR3 is TGTGCCAGCAGCTTCCTTCCTAGCGTTGACCGGACCTACGAGCAGTACTTC.

This rearrangement joins TRBV28 to TRBJ1-5; TRBD1 matches at 9 bases. Per germline, CDR1 MDHEN and CDR2 SYDVKM. The V gene end was trimmed by 7 bases and the J gene end by 0 bases; junction bases not matched to a gene: 4. CDR3 size: 15 residues. The CDR3 is CASNQGQGSNQPQHF. The DNA of the CDR3 is TGTGCCAGCAACCAGGGACAGGGTAGCAATCAGCCCCAGCATTTT.

The DNA for the CDR3 is TGTGCCAGTAGTATTGAGTCCCAGGGAAGCTATGGCTACACCTTC. Protein: CASSIESQGSYGYTF. V gene TRBV19 combines with J gene TRBJ1-2, with D possibly matching TRBD1 (5 bases). CDR1 is LNHDA and CDR2 is SQIVND in the germline V gene (reference sequence). This CDR3 spans 15 amino acids. Trimming shortened V by 3 bases and J by 4 bases, and 15 bases separated the two germline ends.

This clone has only one observation. This sequence joins TRBV4-2 and TRBJ1-2; D not resolved. Trimming shortened V by 1 base and J by 2 bases, and 11 bases separated the two germline ends. Germline V gives CDR1 LGHNA, CDR2 YNFKEQ. CDR3 length: 15 amino acids. In nucleotides, the CDR3 is TGTGCCAGCAGCCAAGTGACCGACAAGAACTATGGCTACACCTTC. It is translated as CASSQVTDKNYGYTF.

J is TRBJ2-1 and V is TRBV27; TRBD2 agrees at 11 bases. Losses at the gene ends were 6 bases for V and 2 bases for J; bases not matched to a gene: 3. The CDR3 has 15 amino acids. The germline CDR1 and CDR2 sequences are MNHEY and SMNVEV (reference sequence). The CDR3 sequence is CASSAGLAAYNEQFF. The CDR3 DNA follows: TGTGCCAGCAGCGCGGGACTAGCGGCCTACAATGAGCAGTTCTTC.

In its sample, this clone was seen a few times. The chain uses TRBV28 and TRBJ1-1; possibly TRBD1 for D (6 bases). Between the trimmed V and J ends, which lost 5 bases and 1 base, there was a span of 14 bases. Germline-derived CDR1 and CDR2 are MDHEN and SYDVKM. This CDR3 spans 15 amino acids. CDR3 amino acids: CASSPGDRKNTEAFF. CDR3 coding DNA: TGTGCCAGCAGTCCGGGCGACAGGAAGAACACTGAAGCTTTCTTT. Variable domain in full (rest from reference TRBV28 and TRBJ1-1): DVKVTQSSRYLVKRTGEKVFLECVQDMDHENMFWYRQDPGLGLRLIYFSYDVKMKEKGDIPEGYSVSREKKERFSLILESASTNQTSMYLCASSPGDRKNTEAFFGQGTRLTVV.